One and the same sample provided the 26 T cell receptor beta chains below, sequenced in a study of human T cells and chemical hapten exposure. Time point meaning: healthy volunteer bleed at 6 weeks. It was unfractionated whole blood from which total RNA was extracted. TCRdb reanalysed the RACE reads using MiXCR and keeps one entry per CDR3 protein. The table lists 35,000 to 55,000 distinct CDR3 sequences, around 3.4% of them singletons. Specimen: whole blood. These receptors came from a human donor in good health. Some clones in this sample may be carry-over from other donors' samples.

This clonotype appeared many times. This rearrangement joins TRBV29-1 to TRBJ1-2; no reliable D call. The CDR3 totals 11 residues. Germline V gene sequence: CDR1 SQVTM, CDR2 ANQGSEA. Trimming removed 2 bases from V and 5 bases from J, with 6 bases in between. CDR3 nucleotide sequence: TGCAGCGTTGAAAAGATTTATGGCTACACCTTC. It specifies CSVEKIYGYTF. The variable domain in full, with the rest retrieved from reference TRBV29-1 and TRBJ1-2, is SAVISQKPSRDICQRGTSLTIQCQVDSQVTMMFWYRQQPGQSLTLIATANQGSEATYESGFVIDKFPISRPNLTFSTLTVSNMSPEDSSIYLCSVEKIYGYTFGSGTRLTVV.

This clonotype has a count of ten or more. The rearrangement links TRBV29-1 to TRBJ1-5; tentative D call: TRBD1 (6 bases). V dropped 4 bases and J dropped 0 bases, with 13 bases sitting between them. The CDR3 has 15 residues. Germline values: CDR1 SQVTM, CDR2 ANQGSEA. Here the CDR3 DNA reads TGCAGCGTTGCCATGCAGGGGAATAGCAATCAGCCCCAGCATTTT. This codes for CSVAMQGNSNQPQHF.

The CDR3 spells CASSFGEDTIYF. Here the CDR3 DNA reads TGTGCCAGCAGTTTTGGGGAAGACACCATATATTTT. This chain uses TRBV12-3 or TRBV12-4 with TRBJ1-3; D is unresolved. Trimming pared 3 bases from V and 8 bases from J, leaving 8 bases between. The CDR3 runs 12 residues.

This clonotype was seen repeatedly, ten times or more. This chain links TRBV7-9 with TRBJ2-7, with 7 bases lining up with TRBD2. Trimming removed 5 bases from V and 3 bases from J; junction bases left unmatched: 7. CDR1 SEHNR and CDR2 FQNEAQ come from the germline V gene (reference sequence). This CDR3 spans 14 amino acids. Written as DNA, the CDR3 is TGTGCCAGCAGCCTGGGACTATCGGACTACGAGCAGTACTTC. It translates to CASSLGLSDYEQYF.

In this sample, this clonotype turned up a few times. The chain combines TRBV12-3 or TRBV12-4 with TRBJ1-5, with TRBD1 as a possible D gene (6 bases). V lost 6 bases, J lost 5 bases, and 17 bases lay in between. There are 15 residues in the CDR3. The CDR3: CASRPTGSGYQPQHF. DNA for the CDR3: TGTGCCAGCAGACCGACAGGAAGCGGGTATCAGCCCCAGCATTTT.

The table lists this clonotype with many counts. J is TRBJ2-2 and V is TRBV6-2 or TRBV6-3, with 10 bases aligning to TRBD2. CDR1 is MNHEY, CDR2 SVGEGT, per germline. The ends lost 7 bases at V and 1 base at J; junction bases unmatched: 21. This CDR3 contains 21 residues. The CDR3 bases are TGTGCCAGCAATTTACTATTGAGGTTTACCGGACTAGCGGAGAACACCGGGGAGCTGTTTTTT. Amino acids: CASNLLLRFTGLAENTGELFF.

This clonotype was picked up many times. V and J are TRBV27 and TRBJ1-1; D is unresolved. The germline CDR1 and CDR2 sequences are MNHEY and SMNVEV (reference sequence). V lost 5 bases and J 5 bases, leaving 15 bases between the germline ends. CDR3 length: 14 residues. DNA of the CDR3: TGTGCCAGCAGTCCGTACCCCCTTGATACTGAAGCTTTCTTT. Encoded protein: CASSPYPLDTEAFF.

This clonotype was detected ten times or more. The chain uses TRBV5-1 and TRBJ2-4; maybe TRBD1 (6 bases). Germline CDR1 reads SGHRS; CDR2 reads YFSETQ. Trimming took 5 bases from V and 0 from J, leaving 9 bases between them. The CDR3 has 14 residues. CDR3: CASRTGLAKNIQYF. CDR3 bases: TGCGCCAGCAGGACAGGCTTAGCCAAAAACATTCAGTACTTC.

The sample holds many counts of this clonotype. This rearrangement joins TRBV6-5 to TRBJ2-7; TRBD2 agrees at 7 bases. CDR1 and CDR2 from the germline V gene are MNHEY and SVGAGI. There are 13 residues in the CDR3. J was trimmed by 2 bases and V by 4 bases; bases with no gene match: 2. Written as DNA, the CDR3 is TGTGCCAGCAGTTTCGGACTAGCCTACGAGCAGTACTTC. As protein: CASSFGLAYEQYF.

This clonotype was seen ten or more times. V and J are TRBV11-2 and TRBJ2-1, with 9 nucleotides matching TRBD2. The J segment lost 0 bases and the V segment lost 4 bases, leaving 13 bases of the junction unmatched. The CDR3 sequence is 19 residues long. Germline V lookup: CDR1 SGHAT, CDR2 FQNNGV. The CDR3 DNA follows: TGTGCCAGCAGCTCCACGGGACTAGCTTATGAGAGCTCCTACAATGAGCAGTTCTTC. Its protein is CASSSTGLAYESSYNEQFF.

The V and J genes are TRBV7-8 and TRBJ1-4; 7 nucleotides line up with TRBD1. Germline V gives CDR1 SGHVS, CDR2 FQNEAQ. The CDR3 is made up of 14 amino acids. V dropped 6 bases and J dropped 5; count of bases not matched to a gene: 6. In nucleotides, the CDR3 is TGTGCCAGCAGTCACCCAGGGGGAAATGAAAAACTGTTTTTT. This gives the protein CASSHPGGNEKLFF.

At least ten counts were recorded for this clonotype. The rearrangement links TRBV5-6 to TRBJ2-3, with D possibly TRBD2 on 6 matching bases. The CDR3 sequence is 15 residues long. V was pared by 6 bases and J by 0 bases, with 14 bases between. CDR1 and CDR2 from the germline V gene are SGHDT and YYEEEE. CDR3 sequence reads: CASNLVGTSTDTQYF. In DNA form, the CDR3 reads TGTGCCAGCAACCTGGTCGGGACTAGCACAGATACGCAGTATTTT.

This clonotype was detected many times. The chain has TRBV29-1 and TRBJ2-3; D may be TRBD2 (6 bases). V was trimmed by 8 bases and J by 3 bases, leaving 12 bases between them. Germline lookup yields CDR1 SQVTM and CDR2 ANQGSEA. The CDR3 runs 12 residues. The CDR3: CSTGRGTDTQYF. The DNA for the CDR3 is TGCAGCACAGGACGGGGGACAGATACGCAGTATTTT.

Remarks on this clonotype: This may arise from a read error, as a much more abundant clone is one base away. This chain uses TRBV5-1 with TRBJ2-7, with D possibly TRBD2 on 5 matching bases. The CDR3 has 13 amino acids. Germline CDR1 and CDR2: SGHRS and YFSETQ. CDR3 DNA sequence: TGCGCCGGCAGCTTGTCGGGGTCCTACGAGCAGTACTTC. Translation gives CAGSLSGSYEQYF.

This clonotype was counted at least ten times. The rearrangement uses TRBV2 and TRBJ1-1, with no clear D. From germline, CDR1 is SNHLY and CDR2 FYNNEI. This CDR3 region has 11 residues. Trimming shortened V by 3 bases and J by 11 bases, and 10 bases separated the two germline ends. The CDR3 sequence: CASSDTFTAFF. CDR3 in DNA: TGTGCCAGCAGTGATACATTCACGGCTTTCTTT.

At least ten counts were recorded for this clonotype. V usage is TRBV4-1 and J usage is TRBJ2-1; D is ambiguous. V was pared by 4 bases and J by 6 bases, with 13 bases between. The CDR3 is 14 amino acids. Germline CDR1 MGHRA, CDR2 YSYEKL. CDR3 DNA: TGCGCCAGCAGCCCGCCAAGCGTCGCCAATGAGCAGTTCTTC. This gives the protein CASSPPSVANEQFF.

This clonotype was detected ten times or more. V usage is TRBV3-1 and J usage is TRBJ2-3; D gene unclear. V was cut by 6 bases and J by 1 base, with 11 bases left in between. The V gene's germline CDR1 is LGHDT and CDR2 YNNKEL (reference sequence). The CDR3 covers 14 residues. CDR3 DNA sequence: TGTGCCAGCAGTGATAGGATACGCACAGATACGCAGTATTTT. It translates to CASSDRIRTDTQYF.

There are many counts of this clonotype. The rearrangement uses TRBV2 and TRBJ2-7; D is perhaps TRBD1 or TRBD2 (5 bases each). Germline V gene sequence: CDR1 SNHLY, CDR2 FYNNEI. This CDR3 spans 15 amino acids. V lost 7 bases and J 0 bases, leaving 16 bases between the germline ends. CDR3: CASTEGRTNSYEQYF. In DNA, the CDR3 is TGTGCCAGCACCGAGGGCCGGACAAACTCCTACGAGCAGTACTTC.

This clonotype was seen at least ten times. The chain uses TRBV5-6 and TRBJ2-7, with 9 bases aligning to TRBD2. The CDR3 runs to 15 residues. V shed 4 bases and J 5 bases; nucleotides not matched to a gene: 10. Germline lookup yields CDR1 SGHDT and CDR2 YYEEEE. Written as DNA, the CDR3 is TGTGCCAGCAGCCCCGGTGGTCGACTAGCGGACGAGCAGTACTTC. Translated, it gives CASSPGGRLADEQYF.

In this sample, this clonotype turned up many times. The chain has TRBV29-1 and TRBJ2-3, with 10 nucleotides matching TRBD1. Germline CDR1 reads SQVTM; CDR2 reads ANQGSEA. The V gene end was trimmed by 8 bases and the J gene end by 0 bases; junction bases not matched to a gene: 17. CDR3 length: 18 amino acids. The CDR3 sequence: CSYRDRGGGTMSTDTQYF. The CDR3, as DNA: TGCAGCTACAGGGACAGGGGAGGAGGGACTATGAGCACAGATACGCAGTATTTT.

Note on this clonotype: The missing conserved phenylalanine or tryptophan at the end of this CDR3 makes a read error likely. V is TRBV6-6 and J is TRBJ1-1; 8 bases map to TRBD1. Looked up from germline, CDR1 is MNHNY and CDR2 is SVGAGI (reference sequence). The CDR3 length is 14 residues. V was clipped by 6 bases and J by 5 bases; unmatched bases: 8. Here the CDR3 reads CASSLGQGVTEAFL. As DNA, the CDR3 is TGTGCCAGCAGCCTAGGACAGGGAGTGACTGAAGCTTTCCTT.

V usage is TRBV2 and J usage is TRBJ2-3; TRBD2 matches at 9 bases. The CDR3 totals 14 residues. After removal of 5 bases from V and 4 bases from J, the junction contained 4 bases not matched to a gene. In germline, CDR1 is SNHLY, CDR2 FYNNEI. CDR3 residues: CASSTASGADTQYF. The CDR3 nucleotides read TGTGCCAGCAGTACCGCTAGCGGGGCAGATACGCAGTATTTT.

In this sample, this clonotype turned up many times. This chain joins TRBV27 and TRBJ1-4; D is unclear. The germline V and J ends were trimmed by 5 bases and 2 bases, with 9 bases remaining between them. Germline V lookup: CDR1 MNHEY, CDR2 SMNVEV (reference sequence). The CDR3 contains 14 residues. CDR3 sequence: CASSPRRTNEKLFF. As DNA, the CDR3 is TGTGCCAGCAGTCCACGTAGGACTAATGAAAAACTGTTTTTT.

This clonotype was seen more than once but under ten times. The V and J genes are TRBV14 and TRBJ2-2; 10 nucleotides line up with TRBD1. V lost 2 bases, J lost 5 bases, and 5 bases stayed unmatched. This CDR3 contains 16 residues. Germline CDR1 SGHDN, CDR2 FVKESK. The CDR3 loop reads CASSQPGQGITGELFF. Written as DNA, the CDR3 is TGTGCCAGCAGCCAACCGGGACAGGGGATTACCGGGGAGCTGTTTTTT.

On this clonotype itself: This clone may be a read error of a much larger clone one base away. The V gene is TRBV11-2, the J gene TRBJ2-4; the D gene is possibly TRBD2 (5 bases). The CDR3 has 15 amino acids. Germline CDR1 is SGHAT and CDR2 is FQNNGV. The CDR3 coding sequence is TGTGCCAGCAGCTTAGTGCGAGGGTCCAAAAGCATTCAGTACTTC. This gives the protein CASSLVRGSKSIQYF.

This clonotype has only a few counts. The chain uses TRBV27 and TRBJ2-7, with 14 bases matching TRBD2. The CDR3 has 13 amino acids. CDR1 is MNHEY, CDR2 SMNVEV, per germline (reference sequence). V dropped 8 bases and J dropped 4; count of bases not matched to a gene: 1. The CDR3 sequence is CASGTSGRYEQYF. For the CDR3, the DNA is TGTGCCAGCGGGACTAGCGGGAGATACGAGCAGTACTTC.